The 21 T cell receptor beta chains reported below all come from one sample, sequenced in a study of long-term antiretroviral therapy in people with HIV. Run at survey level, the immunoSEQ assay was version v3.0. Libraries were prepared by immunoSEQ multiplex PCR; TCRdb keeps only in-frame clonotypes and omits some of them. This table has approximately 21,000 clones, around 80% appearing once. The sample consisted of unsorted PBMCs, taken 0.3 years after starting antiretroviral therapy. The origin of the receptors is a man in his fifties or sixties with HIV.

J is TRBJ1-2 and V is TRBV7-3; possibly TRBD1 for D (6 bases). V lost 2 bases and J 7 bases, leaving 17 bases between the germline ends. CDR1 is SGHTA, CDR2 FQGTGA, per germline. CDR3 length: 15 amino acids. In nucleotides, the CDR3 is TGTGCCAGCAGCTTAGATGGGGGCGCTCGGTTTGGCTACACCTTC. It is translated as CASSLDGGARFGYTF. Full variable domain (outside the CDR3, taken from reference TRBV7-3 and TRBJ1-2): GAGVSQTPSNKVTEKGKYVELRCDPISGHTALYWYRQSLGQGPEFLIYFQGTGAADDSGLPNDRFFAVRPEGSVSTLKIQRTERGDSAVYLCASSLDGGARFGYTFGSGTRLTVV.

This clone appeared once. CDR3 residues: CASSENREYTEAFF. In DNA, the CDR3 is TGTGCCAGCAGTGAAAATAGAGAGTACACTGAAGCTTTCTTT. The chain couples TRBV25-1 to TRBJ1-1; no clear D. The CDR3 spans 14 residues. V lost 2 bases and J lost 3, with 10 bases in between. Germline CDR1 and CDR2: MGHDK and SYGVNS.

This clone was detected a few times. The CDR3, as DNA: TGTGCCAGCAGTGAAGCGCGGGGGGCCGAGCAGTACTTC. Translated, it gives CASSEARGAEQYF. The V gene is TRBV2, the J gene TRBJ2-7, with 8 bases aligning to TRBD2. V shed 0 bases, J shed 6 bases, and the junction held 1 base outside the gene matches. The CDR3 is 13 amino acids. Looked up from germline, CDR1 is SNHLY and CDR2 is FYNNEI.

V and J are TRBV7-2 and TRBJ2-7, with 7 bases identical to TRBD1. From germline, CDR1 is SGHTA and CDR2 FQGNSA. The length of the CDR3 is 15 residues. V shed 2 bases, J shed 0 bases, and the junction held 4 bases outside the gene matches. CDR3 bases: TGTGCCAGCAGCTTAAGCCAGGGGGTCTCCTACGAGCAGTACTTC. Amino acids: CASSLSQGVSYEQYF.

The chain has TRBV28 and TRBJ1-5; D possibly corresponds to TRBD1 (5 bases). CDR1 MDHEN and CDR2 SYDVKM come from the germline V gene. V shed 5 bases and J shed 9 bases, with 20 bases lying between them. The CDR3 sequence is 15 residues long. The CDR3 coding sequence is TGTGCCAGCAGTATCTTCCGGGACGGCAATTCGCCCCAGCATTTT. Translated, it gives CASSIFRDGNSPQHF.

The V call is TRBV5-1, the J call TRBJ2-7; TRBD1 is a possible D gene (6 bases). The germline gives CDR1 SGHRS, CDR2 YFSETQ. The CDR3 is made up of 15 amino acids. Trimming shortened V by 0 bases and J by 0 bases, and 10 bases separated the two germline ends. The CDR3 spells CASSLVGGSSYEQYF. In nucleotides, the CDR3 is TGCGCCAGCAGCTTGGTAGGGGGAAGCTCCTACGAGCAGTACTTC.

The CDR3 DNA sequence: TGCAGTGCTAGAAAAACTAGGGAAGCTTTCTTT. Its translation: CSARKTREAFF. The gene calls are TRBV20-1 and TRBJ1-1; no reliable D call. The CDR3 length is 11 residues. Looked up from germline, CDR1 is DFQATT and CDR2 is SNEGSKA (reference sequence). Trimming took off 2 bases at V and 8 bases at J, with 9 bases between the two ends.

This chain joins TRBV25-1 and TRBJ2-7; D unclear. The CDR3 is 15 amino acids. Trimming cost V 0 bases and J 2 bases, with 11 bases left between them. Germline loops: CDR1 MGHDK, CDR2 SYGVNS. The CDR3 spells CASSEYSFGAYEQYF. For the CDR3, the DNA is TGTGCCAGCAGTGAATATAGCTTTGGGGCCTACGAGCAGTACTTC.

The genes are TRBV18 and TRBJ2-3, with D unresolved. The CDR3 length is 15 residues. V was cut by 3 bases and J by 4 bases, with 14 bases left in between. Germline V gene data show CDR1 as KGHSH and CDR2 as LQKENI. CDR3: CASSPVSSSPDTQYF. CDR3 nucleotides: TGTGCCAGCTCACCGGTGTCTAGTTCTCCAGATACGCAGTATTTT. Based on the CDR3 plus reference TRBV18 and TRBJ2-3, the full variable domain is NAGVMQNPRHLVRRRGQEARLRCSPMKGHSHVYWYRQLPEEGLKFMVYLQKENIIDESGMPKERFSAEFPKEGPSILRIQQVVRGDSAAYFCASSPVSSSPDTQYFGPGTRLTVL.

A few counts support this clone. The CDR3 loop reads CASSFSGQGNQPQHF. Here the CDR3 DNA reads TGTGCCAGCAGTTTTTCCGGACAGGGCAATCAGCCCCAGCATTTT. This chain connects TRBV28 to TRBJ1-5, with 7 positions matching TRBD1. The germline V gene has CDR1 MDHEN and CDR2 SYDVKM. V trimming: 3 bases; J trimming: 2 bases; junction bases outside the gene matches: 4. This CDR3 has 15 residues.

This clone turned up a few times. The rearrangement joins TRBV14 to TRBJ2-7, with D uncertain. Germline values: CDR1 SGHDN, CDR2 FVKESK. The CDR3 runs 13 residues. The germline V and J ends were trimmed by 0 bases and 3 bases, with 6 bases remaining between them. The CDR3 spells CASSQDTGYEQYF. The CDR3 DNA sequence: TGTGCCAGCAGCCAAGACACGGGCTACGAGCAGTACTTC.

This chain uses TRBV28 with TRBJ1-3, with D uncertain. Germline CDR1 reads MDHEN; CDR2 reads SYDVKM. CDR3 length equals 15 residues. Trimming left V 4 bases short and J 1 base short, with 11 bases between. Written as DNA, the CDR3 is TGTGCCAGCAGTTCCGGTGGTCAATCTGGAAACACCATATATTTT. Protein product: CASSSGGQSGNTIYF. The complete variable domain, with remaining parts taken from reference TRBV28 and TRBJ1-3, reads DVKVTQSSRYLVKRTGEKVFLECVQDMDHENMFWYRQDPGLGLRLIYFSYDVKMKEKGDIPEGYSVSREKKERFSLILESASTNQTSMYLCASSSGGQSGNTIYFGEGSWLTVV.

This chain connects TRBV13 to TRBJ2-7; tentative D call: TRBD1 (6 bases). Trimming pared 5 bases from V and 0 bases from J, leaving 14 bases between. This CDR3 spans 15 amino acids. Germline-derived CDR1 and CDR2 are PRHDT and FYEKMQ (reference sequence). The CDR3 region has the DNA TGTGCCAGCAGCCCCCGACAGGAAAACTCCTACGAGCAGTACTTC. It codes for CASSPRQENSYEQYF.

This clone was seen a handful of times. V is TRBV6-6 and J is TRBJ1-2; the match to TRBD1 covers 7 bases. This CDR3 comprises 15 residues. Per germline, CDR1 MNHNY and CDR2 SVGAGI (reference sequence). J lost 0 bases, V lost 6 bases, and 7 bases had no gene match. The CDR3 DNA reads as TGTGCCAGCAGCACACAACAGGGGACTAACTATGGCTACACCTTC. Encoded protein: CASSTQQGTNYGYTF.

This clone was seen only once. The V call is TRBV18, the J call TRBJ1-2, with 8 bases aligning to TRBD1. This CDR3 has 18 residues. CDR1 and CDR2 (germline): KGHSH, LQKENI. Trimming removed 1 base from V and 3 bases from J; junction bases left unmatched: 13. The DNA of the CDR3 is TGTGCCAGCTCACCACGAGTCGGCAGGGGGCCAGCTCACTATGGCTACACCTTC. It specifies CASSPRVGRGPAHYGYTF.

The CDR3 protein is CASSESENLNTEAFF. Here the CDR3 DNA reads TGCGCCAGCAGTGAGTCCGAAAACTTGAACACTGAAGCTTTCTTT. The chain recombines TRBV10-2 with TRBJ1-1, with D hard to call. Germline CDR1 and CDR2: WSHSY and SAAADI. Trimming stripped 0 bases from V and 0 bases from J, with 8 bases between. The CDR3 has 15 amino acids.

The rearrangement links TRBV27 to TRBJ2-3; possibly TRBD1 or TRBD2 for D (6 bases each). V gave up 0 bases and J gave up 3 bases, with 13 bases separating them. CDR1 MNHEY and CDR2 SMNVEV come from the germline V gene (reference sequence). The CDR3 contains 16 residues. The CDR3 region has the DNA TGTGCCAGCAGTTTATCCGGGGGCCTTATTACAGATACGCAGTATTTT. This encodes CASSLSGGLITDTQYF.

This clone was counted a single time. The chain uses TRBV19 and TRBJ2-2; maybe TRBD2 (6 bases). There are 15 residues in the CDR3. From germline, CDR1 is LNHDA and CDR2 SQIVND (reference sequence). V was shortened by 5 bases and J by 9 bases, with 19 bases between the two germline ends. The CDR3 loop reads CASSSPGLSGRELFF. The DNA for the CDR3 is TGTGCCAGTAGTTCTCCGGGACTCTCTGGCAGGGAGCTGTTTTTT.

The CDR3 here is CASSSRPASTDTQYF. In DNA, the CDR3 is TGCGCCAGCAGCTCTAGACCCGCTAGCACAGATACGCAGTATTTT. The chain is built from TRBV5-1 and TRBJ2-3; D unclear. Germline lookup yields CDR1 SGHRS and CDR2 YFSETQ. CDR3 length: 15 amino acids. V lost 3 bases to trimming and J lost 0 bases, with 11 bases between them.

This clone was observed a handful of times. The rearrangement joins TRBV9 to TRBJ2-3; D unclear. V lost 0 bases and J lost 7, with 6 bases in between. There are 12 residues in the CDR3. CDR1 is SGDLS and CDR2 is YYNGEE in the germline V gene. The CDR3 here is CASSVELNTQYF. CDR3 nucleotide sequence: TGTGCCAGCAGCGTAGAACTGAATACGCAGTATTTT.

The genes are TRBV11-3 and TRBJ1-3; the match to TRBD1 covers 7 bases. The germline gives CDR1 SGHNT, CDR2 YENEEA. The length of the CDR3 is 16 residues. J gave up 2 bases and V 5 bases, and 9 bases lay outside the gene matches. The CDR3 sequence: CASSPLQTGAGNTIYF. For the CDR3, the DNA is TGTGCCAGCAGCCCCCTCCAAACAGGGGCTGGAAACACCATATATTTT.